Each of the 18 T cell receptor beta chains below was sequenced from the same sample in a study of T cell repertoires in cytomegalovirus infection. Each CDR3 protein gets one entry after TCRdb re-called the reads with MiXCR. The sample consists of nearly 450,000 distinct CDR3 sequences, around 32% of them appearing once. The sequenced sample consisted of PBMCs. These receptors all stem from a human donor in good health (CMV status not recorded). Some clones in this sample may be carry-over from other donors' samples.

This clonotype was seen a handful of times. The chain combines TRBV6-5 with TRBJ2-2, with D possibly TRBD1 on 5 matching bases. Germline loops: CDR1 MNHEY, CDR2 SVGAGI. CDR3 length equals 15 residues. Trimming removed 6 bases from V and 5 bases from J, with 16 bases in between. CDR3 sequence reads: CASRPDSPRTGELFF. DNA for the CDR3: TGTGCCAGCAGACCCGACAGCCCGAGGACCGGGGAGCTGTTTTTT.

The CDR3 nucleotides are TGTGCCAGCAGCTTGGCCCCCGGGCACGAGCAGTACTTC. Encoded protein: CASSLAPGHEQYF. The chain employs TRBV5-4 and TRBJ2-7; D gene uncertain. Germline V gene sequence: CDR1 SGHNT, CDR2 YYREEE (reference sequence). The V gene lost 0 bases and the J gene lost 5 bases, with 9 bases spanning the gap. The CDR3 is 13 residues long.

This clonotype was observed a few times. V gene TRBV6-2 or TRBV6-3 combines with J gene TRBJ1-1; perhaps TRBD1 as D (6 bases). Germline loops: CDR1 MNHEY, CDR2 SVGEGT. This CDR3 comprises 13 residues. The V gene lost 2 bases and the J gene lost 8 bases, with 12 bases spanning the gap. The CDR3 here is CASSYPTGLEAFF. Here the CDR3 DNA reads TGTGCCAGCAGTTACCCTACAGGGCTCGAAGCTTTCTTT.

This clonotype was seen ten or more times. The chain recombines TRBV6-2 or TRBV6-3 with TRBJ2-1; 10 bases agree with TRBD2. This CDR3 has 15 residues. After removal of 6 bases from V and 3 bases from J, the junction contained 5 bases not matched to a gene. The germline gives CDR1 MNHEY, CDR2 SVGEGT. The CDR3 reads CASRAGTSDYNEQFF. Here the CDR3 DNA reads TGTGCCAGCAGAGCCGGGACTAGCGACTACAATGAGCAGTTCTTC.

Notes on this clonotype: A read error is possible here, since a much larger clone lies one base away. The final CDR3 position lacks the conserved phenylalanine or tryptophan, pointing to a likely read error. The chain carries TRBV7-2 and TRBJ2-2, with 9 bases lining up with TRBD1. The CDR3 has 16 amino acids. CDR1 is SGHTA and CDR2 is FQGNSA in the germline V gene. After removal of 0 bases from V and 6 bases from J, the junction contained 5 bases not matched to a gene. Written as DNA, the CDR3 is TGTGCCAGCAGCTTAGCGGAGGGGACAGGGCCCGGGGAGCTGTTTTTG. Translating gives CASSLAEGTGPGELFL.

This clonotype came up many times. The chain employs TRBV7-2 and TRBJ1-6, with TRBD1 matching 9 bases. Germline-derived CDR1 and CDR2 are SGHTA and FQGNSA. J was trimmed by 6 bases and V by 0 bases; bases with no gene match: 12. The CDR3 has 19 residues. CDR3 in amino acids: CASSLAQRGGTGRNSPLHF. DNA of the CDR3: TGTGCCAGCAGCTTAGCGCAAAGGGGTGGGACAGGGCGTAATTCACCCCTCCACTTT.

The chain has TRBV6-2 or TRBV6-3 and TRBJ2-4; 12 bases align to TRBD2. V lost 0 bases to trimming and J lost 0 bases; unmatched junction nucleotides: 6. Germline lookup yields CDR1 MNHEY and CDR2 SVGEGT. This CDR3 comprises 19 residues. Here the CDR3 DNA reads TGTGCCAGCAGTTACTCCCCGCTAGCGGGGGGGCGAGCCAAAAACATTCAGTACTTC. Amino acid sequence: CASSYSPLAGGRAKNIQYF.

This clonotype turned up a few times. The chain recombines TRBV7-9 with TRBJ1-2; 8 bases are a match to TRBD1. The germline CDR1 and CDR2 sequences are SEHNR and FQNEAQ (reference sequence). The CDR3 totals 15 residues. Germline trimming cut 3 bases from V and 3 bases from J; bases unmatched to any gene: 6. The CDR3 DNA sequence: TGTGCCAGCAGCTTTTCCGGGACAGGCTACTATGGCTACACCTTC. Its protein product is CASSFSGTGYYGYTF.

V is TRBV7-9 and J is TRBJ2-2; D gene unclear. This CDR3 region has 14 residues. V was pared by 7 bases and J by 6 bases, with 15 bases between. CDR1 and CDR2 (germline): SEHNR, FQNEAQ (reference sequence). CDR3 protein: CASTPPLRAGELFF. In nucleotides, the CDR3 is TGTGCCAGCACTCCCCCTTTAAGAGCCGGGGAGCTGTTTTTT.

This rearrangement joins TRBV15 to TRBJ1-1; weak D call: TRBD1 (6 bases). Trimming stripped 0 bases from V and 0 bases from J, with 8 bases between. Per the germline V gene, CDR1 is LNHNV and CDR2 is YYDKDF (reference sequence). CDR3 length: 15 residues. The CDR3 nucleotides read TGTGCCACCAGCAGAGAGGGGGCGATGAACACTGAAGCTTTCTTT. Its translation: CATSREGAMNTEAFF.

This clonotype was detected a few times. The V gene is TRBV6-2 or TRBV6-3, the J gene TRBJ2-2; TRBD2 matches at 7 bases. Losses at the gene ends were 6 bases for V and 3 bases for J; bases not matched to a gene: 10. Germline CDR1 is MNHEY and CDR2 is SVGEGT. The CDR3 consists of 16 residues. The CDR3 region has the DNA TGTGCCAGCAGCCCGGCGGGGGTAAAGGACACCGGGGAGCTGTTTTTT. This sequence encodes CASSPAGVKDTGELFF.

The chain employs TRBV4-1 and TRBJ2-3; D is uncertain. The V and J ends lost 0 bases and 4 bases respectively, with 14 bases between them. The CDR3 sequence is 16 residues long. Germline CDR1 MGHRA, CDR2 YSYEKL. The CDR3 DNA follows: TGCGCCAGCAGCCAAGATGGCAGGTTGTCAGCAGATACGCAGTATTTT. Amino acids: CASSQDGRLSADTQYF.

The chain links TRBV19 to TRBJ2-3; D not certain. Trimming left V 1 base short and J 4 bases short, with 3 bases between. The CDR3 is 12 residues long. The germline gives CDR1 LNHDA, CDR2 SQIVND (reference sequence). CDR3 region: CASSIVADTQYF. CDR3 in DNA: TGTGCCAGTAGTATAGTGGCAGATACGCAGTATTTT. The full variable domain, with the rest looked up from reference TRBV19 and TRBJ2-3, is DGGITQSPKYLFRKEGQNVTLSCEQNLNHDAMYWYRQDPGQGLRLIYYSQIVNDFQKGDIAEGYSVSREKKESFPLTVTSAQKNPTAFYLCASSIVADTQYFGPGTRLTVL.

A note on this clonotype: One end of the junction varies from germline; a read error may be responsible. The chain employs TRBV28 and TRBJ2-5, with 15 bases identical to TRBD2. The germline CDR1 and CDR2 sequences are MDHEN and SYDVKM. The length of the CDR3 is 15 residues. The CDR3: CASNGLAGGQGTQYF. As DNA, the CDR3 is TGTGCCAGCAATGGACTAGCGGGGGGGCAAGGGACCCAGTACTTC.

This chain uses TRBV11-2 with TRBJ2-2; tentative D call: TRBD2 (5 bases). The CDR3 consists of 16 residues. V lost 6 bases and J 4 bases, leaving 18 bases between the germline ends. The germline V gene encodes CDR1 SGHAT and CDR2 FQNNGV. The CDR3 protein is CASRYWGSVSTGELFF. The CDR3 DNA reads TGTGCCAGCAGATATTGGGGTAGCGTAAGCACCGGGGAGCTGTTTTTT.

With regard to this clonotype: Mismatch with germline at one junction end may stem from a read error. The chain has TRBV7-2 and TRBJ1-5; possible D gene TRBD1, 6 bases. CDR1 SGHTA and CDR2 FQGNSA come from the germline V gene. This CDR3 is 14 amino acids long. The CDR3 spells CASSQGQTSQPHHF. CDR3 sequence (DNA): TGTGCCAGCAGCCAGGGACAAACTTCTCAGCCCCATCATTTT.

This clonotype was observed a handful of times. The chain has TRBV6-1 and TRBJ1-6, with D uncertain. The CDR3 loop spans 16 amino acids. Germline CDR1 and CDR2: MNHNS and SASEGT. V dropped 4 bases and J dropped 0 bases, with 10 bases sitting between them. The CDR3 protein is CASSVFESSYNSPLHF. The CDR3 bases are TGTGCCAGCAGTGTGTTTGAGAGCTCCTATAATTCACCCCTCCACTTT.

Many counts were recorded for this clonotype. The J gene is TRBJ2-1, the V gene TRBV12-3 or TRBV12-4, with 8 bases lining up with TRBD2. The V gene end was trimmed by 3 bases and the J gene end by 10 bases; junction bases not matched to a gene: 11. This CDR3 is built from 15 residues. The CDR3 loop reads CASSLEAGGNVEQFF. Here the CDR3 DNA reads TGTGCCAGCAGTTTGGAGGCGGGGGGAAACGTAGAGCAGTTCTTC.